This TCR beta chain is drawn from a study of blood T cell repertoires in COVID-19. Using immunoSEQ multiplex PCR, the repertoire was profiled, and TCRdb retains in-frame clones only, with some absent. The sample lists about 64,000 clones; about 88% were seen once. This CDR3 has 18 residues. V was pared by 7 bases and J by 0 bases, with 11 bases of the junction left unmatched. Germline assignment: CDR1 LNHDA and CDR2 SQIVND (reference sequence). Specimen: peripheral blood. The clonotype originates from a man between 65 and 85 years old with acute or convalescent COVID-19. The chain links TRBV19 to TRBJ2-2, with 10 bases aligning to TRBD2. CDR3 residues: CASTPRASGGPNTGELFF. Written as DNA, the CDR3 is TGTGCCAGTACCCCCCGGGCTAGCGGGGGCCCGAACACCGGGGAGCTGTTTTTT.